Each of the 7 T cell receptor beta chains below was sequenced from the same sample in a study of CD8+CD57+ T cells in acquired aplastic anemia. The use of genomic DNA as template underpinned the TCR beta VDJ and CDR3 profiling. TCRdb processed the reads anew with MiXCR; each CDR3 protein has one entry. Among 150,000 to 200,000 distinct CDR3 sequences listed, roughly 43% were seen once. Patients chosen for sequencing had shown CD8+CD57+ cell expansion by flow cytometry. Sequencing used sorted CD4+, CD8+, or CD8+CD57+ T cells (not recorded which) from PBMCs. These receptors were taken from a human donor with aplastic anemia.

This clonotype was recorded once. This CDR3 fails to terminate in the conserved phenylalanine or tryptophan, so it likely reflects a read error. The chain joins TRBV14 to TRBJ1-1; TRBD1 might be the D (5 bases). The CDR3 sequence is 16 residues long. Between the trimmed V and J ends, which lost 5 bases and 4 bases, there was a span of 20 bases. Germline CDR1 and CDR2: SGHDN and FVKESK. The CDR3 coding sequence is TGTGCCAGCAGCTCCGGTGGTGGGGGGAGGGGCACTGAAGCTTTCTCT. Translation: CASSSGGGGRGTEAFS.

The sample holds many counts of this clonotype. The chain has TRBV11-1 and TRBJ1-3, with D perhaps matching TRBD1 (5 bases). V was cut by 4 bases and J by 0 bases, with 13 bases left in between. The germline gives CDR1 SGHAT, CDR2 FQDESV (reference sequence). CDR3 length: 16 amino acids. CDR3 protein: CASSSAGQGSGNTIYF. The CDR3 DNA is TGTGCCAGCAGCTCGGCTGGACAAGGCTCTGGAAACACCATATATTTT. The complete variable domain, with remaining parts taken from reference TRBV11-1 and TRBJ1-3, reads EAEVAQSPRYKITEKSQAVAFWCDPISGHATLYWYRQILGQGPELLVQFQDESVVDDSQLPKDRFSAERLKGVDSTLKIQPAELGDSAMYLCASSSAGQGSGNTIYFGEGSWLTVV.

In regard to this clonotype: Lacking the conserved final phenylalanine or tryptophan, this CDR3 likely reflects a read error. The chain has TRBV20-1 and TRBJ1-6; 8 nucleotides line up with TRBD1. CDR1 DFQATT and CDR2 SNEGSKA come from the germline V gene (reference sequence). The CDR3 length is 15 residues. With 8 bases clipped from V and 10 bases from J, the junction kept 16 bases outside the gene matches. CDR3 coding DNA: TGCAGTCCCTATAGAGGACAGGGTGGTTTATCACCCCTCCACCTT. The encoded protein is CSPYRGQGGLSPLHL.

This clonotype was seen ten or more times. The chain employs TRBV20-1 and TRBJ1-4, with a weak D call TRBD1 (5 bases). This CDR3 is built from 13 residues. V was clipped by 7 bases and J by 7 bases, with 16 bases between them. Looked up from germline, CDR1 is DFQATT and CDR2 is SNEGSKA (reference sequence). The CDR3, as DNA: TGCAGTGGTTGGGGGGGTCCCGGTGAAAAACTGTTTTTT. It translates to CSGWGGPGEKLFF.

The chain recombines TRBV7-3 with TRBJ1-1; no firm D call. The germline V gene has CDR1 SGHTA and CDR2 FQGTGA. V was cut by 4 bases and J by 5 bases, with 11 bases left in between. The CDR3 is made up of 13 amino acids. The chain's CDR3 is CASSSTPRTEAFF. The CDR3 nucleotides read TGTGCCAGCAGCTCAACTCCACGGACTGAAGCTTTCTTT.

This rearrangement joins TRBV2 to TRBJ2-3; D unclear. Trimming removed 9 bases from V and 4 bases from J, with 14 bases in between. CDR1 and CDR2 (germline): SNHLY, FYNNEI. This CDR3 is built from 13 residues. Here the CDR3 reads CASSPSRADTQYF. CDR3 in DNA: TGTGCCAGTTCACCAAGTAGGGCAGATACGCAGTATTTT.

For this clonotype: Possible read error: a much larger clone is one base away. J is TRBJ1-1 and V is TRBV12-3 or TRBV12-4; D may be TRBD1 (5 bases). V was cut by 6 bases and J by 0 bases, with 14 bases left in between. This CDR3 comprises 15 residues. CDR3 loop: CASRSRGRVNTEAFF. CDR3 coding DNA: TGTGCCAGCAGGTCGAGGGGCCGAGTGAACACTGAAGCTTTCTTT.